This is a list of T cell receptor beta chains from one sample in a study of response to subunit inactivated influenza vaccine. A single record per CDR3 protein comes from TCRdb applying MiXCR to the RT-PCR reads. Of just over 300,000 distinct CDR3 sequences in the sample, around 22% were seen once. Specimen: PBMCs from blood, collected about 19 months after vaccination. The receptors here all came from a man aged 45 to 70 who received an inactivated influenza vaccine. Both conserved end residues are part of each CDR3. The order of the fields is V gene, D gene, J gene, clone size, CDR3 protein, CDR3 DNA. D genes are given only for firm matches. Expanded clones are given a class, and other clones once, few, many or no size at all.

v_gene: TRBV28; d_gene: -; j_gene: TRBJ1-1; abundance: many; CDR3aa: CASIDPGVAAFF; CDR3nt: TGTGCCAGCATTGACCCTGGGGTCGCAGCTTTCTTT
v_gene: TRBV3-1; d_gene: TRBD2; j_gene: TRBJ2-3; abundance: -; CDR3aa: CASSQDHPLAGSTDTQYF; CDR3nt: TGTGCCAGCAGCCAAGATCACCCCCTAGCGGGTAGCACAGATACGCAGTATTTT
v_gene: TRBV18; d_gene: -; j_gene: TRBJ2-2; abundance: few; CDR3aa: CASSRSGGNANTGELFF; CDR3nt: TGTGCCAGCTCAAGGAGTGGGGGAAACGCGAACACCGGGGAGCTGTTTTTT
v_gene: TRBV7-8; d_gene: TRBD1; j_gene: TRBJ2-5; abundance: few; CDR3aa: CASSLGTGGIGQETQYF; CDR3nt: TGTGCCAGCAGCTTGGGGACAGGGGGAATAGGTCAAGAGACCCAGTACTTC
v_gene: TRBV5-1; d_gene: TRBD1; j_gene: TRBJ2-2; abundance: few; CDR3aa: CASRGQGLTGELFF; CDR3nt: TGCGCCAGCAGGGGACAGGGTCTGACCGGGGAGCTGTTTTTT
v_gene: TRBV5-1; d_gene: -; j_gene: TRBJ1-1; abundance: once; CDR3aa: CASSFTEMNTEAFF; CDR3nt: TGCGCCAGCAGCTTTACCGAGATGAACACTGAAGCTTTCTTT
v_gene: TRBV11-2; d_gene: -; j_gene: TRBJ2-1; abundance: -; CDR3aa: CASRRSGSSYNEQFF; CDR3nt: TGTGCCAGCCGCCGCTCCGGGAGCTCCTACAATGAGCAGTTCTTC
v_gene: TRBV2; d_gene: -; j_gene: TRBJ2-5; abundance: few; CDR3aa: CASSQTGTAQETQYF; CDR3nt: TGTGCCAGCAGTCAAACCGGGACGGCTCAAGAGACCCAGTACTTC
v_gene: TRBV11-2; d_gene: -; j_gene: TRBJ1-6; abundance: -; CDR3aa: CASSLVPGASSYNSPLHF; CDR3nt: TGTGCCAGCAGCTTAGTTCCGGGGGCTAGCTCCTATAATTCACCCCTCCACTTT
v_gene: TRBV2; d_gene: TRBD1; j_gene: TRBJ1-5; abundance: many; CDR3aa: CASSGTGGQPQHF; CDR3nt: TGTGCCAGCAGCGGGACAGGGGGTCAGCCCCAGCATTTT
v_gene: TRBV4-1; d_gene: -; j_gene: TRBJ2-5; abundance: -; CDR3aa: CASSQGSGSYQETQYF; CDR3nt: TGCGCCAGCAGCCAAGGGAGCGGATCGTACCAAGAGACCCAGTACTTC
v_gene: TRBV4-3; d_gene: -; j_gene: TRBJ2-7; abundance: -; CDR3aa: CASAPRAGSSYEQYF; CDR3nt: TGCGCCAGCGCACCCAGGGCAGGGAGCTCCTACGAGCAGTACTTC
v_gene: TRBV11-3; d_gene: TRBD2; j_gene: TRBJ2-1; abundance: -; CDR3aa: CASSSGRALHNEQFF; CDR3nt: TGTGCCAGCAGCTCGGGGAGGGCCCTTCACAATGAGCAGTTCTTC
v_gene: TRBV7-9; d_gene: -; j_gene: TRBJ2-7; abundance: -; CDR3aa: CASSPQYEQYF; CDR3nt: TGTGCCAGCAGCCCTCAATACGAGCAGTACTTC
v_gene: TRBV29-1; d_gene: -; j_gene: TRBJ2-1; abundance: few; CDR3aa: CSATRALNNEQFF; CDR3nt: TGCAGCGCAACCAGGGCGTTAAACAATGAGCAGTTCTTC
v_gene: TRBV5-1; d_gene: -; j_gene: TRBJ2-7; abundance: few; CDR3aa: CASMEGPFADYEQYF; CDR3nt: TGCGCCAGCATGGAGGGGCCCTTCGCCGACTACGAGCAGTACTTC
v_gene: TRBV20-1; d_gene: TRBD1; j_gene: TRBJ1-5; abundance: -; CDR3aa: CSAREYRDRGRPQHF; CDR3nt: TGCAGTGCTAGAGAATATCGGGACAGGGGGCGGCCCCAGCATTTT
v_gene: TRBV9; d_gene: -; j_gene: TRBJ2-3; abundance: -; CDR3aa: CASSVGVLFPTDTQYF; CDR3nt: TGTGCCAGCAGCGTAGGAGTGCTATTCCCCACAGATACGCAGTATTTT
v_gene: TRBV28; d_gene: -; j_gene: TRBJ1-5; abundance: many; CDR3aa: CASSLLRLKDQPQHF; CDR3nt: TGTGCCAGCAGTTTATTGAGACTGAAAGATCAGCCCCAGCATTTT
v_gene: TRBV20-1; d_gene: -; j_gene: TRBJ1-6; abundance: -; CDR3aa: CSARGPGPYSPLHF; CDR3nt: TGCAGTGCTAGAGGTCCGGGCCCTTATTCACCCCTCCACTTT
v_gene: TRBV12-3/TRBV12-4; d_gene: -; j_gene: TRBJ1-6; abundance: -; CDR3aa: CASSLFLRSNSPLHF; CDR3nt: TGTGCCAGCAGTTTATTCCTCAGGAGTAACTCACCCCTCCACTTT
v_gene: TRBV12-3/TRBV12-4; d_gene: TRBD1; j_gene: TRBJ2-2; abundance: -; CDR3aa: CASRTGGRTGELFF; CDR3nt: TGTGCCAGCCGGACAGGGGGCCGGACCGGGGAGCTGTTTTTT
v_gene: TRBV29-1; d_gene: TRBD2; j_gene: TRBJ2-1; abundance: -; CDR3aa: CSVARDYFYNEQFF; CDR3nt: TGCAGCGTCGCTAGGGACTATTTTTACAATGAGCAGTTCTTC
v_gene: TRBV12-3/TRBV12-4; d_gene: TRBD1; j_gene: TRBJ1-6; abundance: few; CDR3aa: CASSPQGGWSSYNSPLHF; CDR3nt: TGTGCCAGCAGTCCCCAAGGGGGCTGGAGCTCCTATAATTCACCCCTCCACTTT
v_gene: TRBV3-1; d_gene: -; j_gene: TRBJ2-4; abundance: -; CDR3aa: CASSHQPAGTKNIQYF; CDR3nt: TGTGCCAGCAGCCATCAACCAGCCGGGACTAAAAACATTCAGTACTTC
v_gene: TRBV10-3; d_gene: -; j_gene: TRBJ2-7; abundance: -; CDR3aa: CAISESQGHYEQYF; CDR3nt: TGTGCCATCAGTGAGTCTCAAGGTCACTACGAGCAGTACTTC